These 16 T cell receptor beta chains came from one sample sequenced in a study of blood T cell repertoires in COVID-19. Measured with immunoSEQ multiplex PCR; TCRdb has only the in-frame clones, and not every one. The data contain approximately 170,000 clones, around 83% of them singletons. The sample comprised peripheral blood. These receptors all stem from a man between 70 and 80 years old who had recovered from COVID-19.

The gene calls are TRBV7-2 and TRBJ1-5; 7 bases agree with TRBD1. The CDR3 runs 14 residues. V shed 5 bases, J shed 3 bases, and the junction held 4 bases outside the gene matches. CDR1 and CDR2 from the germline V gene are SGHTA and FQGNSA. The CDR3 DNA reads as TGTGCCAGCAGCCCGGACAGGAACAATCAGCCCCAGCATTTT. Its protein product is CASSPDRNNQPQHF.

This clone was recorded once. J is TRBJ2-4 and V is TRBV19; tentatively, D is TRBD1 (6 bases). V shed 5 bases and J shed 5 bases, with 10 bases lying between them. The CDR3 loop spans 13 amino acids. In germline, CDR1 is LNHDA, CDR2 SQIVND (reference sequence). The CDR3 region has the DNA TGTGCCAGTAGTTTGGACAGACAAAACATTCAGTACTTC. This gives the protein CASSLDRQNIQYF.

The rearrangement uses TRBV5-1 and TRBJ1-4; 8 nucleotides line up with TRBD1. Germline V gene lookup returns CDR1 SGHRS and CDR2 YFSETQ. The ends lost 0 bases at V and 10 bases at J; junction bases unmatched: 11. The CDR3 totals 16 residues. CDR3 DNA: TGCGCCAGCAGCTTGGAACAGGGGGTCCCGCTCGGAAAACTGTTTTTT. It encodes CASSLEQGVPLGKLFF.

The CDR3 DNA is TGCAGTGCTAGTCAGGGAGGCAGCTATTTTTCTGAAGCTTTCTTT. This sequence encodes CSASQGGSYFSEAFF. V usage is TRBV20-1 and J usage is TRBJ1-1; possible D gene TRBD1, 5 bases. The length of the CDR3 is 15 residues. Germline V gives CDR1 DFQATT, CDR2 SNEGSKA (reference sequence). Trimming pared 3 bases from V and 6 bases from J, leaving 20 bases between.

V gene TRBV2 combines with J gene TRBJ2-5; 12 bases align to TRBD1. CDR1 is SNHLY and CDR2 is FYNNEI in the germline V gene. The CDR3 has 14 residues. V dropped 4 bases and J dropped 4; count of bases not matched to a gene: 1. This chain's CDR3 is CASSGDRGRETQYF. The CDR3 bases are TGTGCCAGCAGTGGGGACAGGGGGCGAGAGACCCAGTACTTC.

This clone was counted only a few times. The CDR3 here is CATSSNRVSNNEQFF. In DNA form, the CDR3 reads TGTGCCACCAGCTCTAACAGGGTATCGAACAATGAGCAGTTCTTC. The J gene is TRBJ2-1, the V gene TRBV15, with D possibly being TRBD1 (6 bases). Germline loops: CDR1 LNHNV, CDR2 YYDKDF (reference sequence). CDR3 length: 15 amino acids. Trimming shortened V by 5 bases and J by 5 bases, and 16 bases separated the two germline ends.

The chain combines TRBV7-8 with TRBJ2-1, with 14 bases that match TRBD2. The CDR3 extends over 15 amino acids. Germline trimming cut 3 bases from V and 8 bases from J; bases unmatched to any gene: 3. Per germline, CDR1 SGHVS and CDR2 FQNEAQ. CDR3 sequence: CASSFGLAGGHEQFF. The CDR3 DNA follows: TGTGCCAGCAGCTTCGGACTAGCGGGAGGCCATGAGCAGTTCTTC.

This clone was counted once. V gene TRBV18 combines with J gene TRBJ2-2, with a tentative D call TRBD1 (6 bases). Looked up from germline, CDR1 is KGHSH and CDR2 is LQKENI. The V gene lost 5 bases and the J gene lost 0 bases, with 13 bases spanning the gap. This CDR3 has 16 residues. The CDR3 bases are TGTGCCAGCTCAGAAGGACAGCCCGCGAACACCGGGGAGCTGTTTTTT. Its translation is CASSEGQPANTGELFF.

The chain couples TRBV3-1 (or the pseudogene TRBV3-2) to TRBJ2-3, with 9 bases that match TRBD2. CDR3 length: 13 amino acids. Trimming cost V 7 bases and J 7 bases; bases outside gene matches: 6. Germline V lookup: CDR1 LGHDT, CDR2 YNNKEL (reference sequence). In DNA form, the CDR3 reads TGTGCCAGCACCTTAGCGGGAGATAATACGCAGTATTTT. Translation gives CASTLAGDNTQYF.

The rearrangement links TRBV9 to TRBJ2-3; D gene uncertain. The germline CDR1 and CDR2 sequences are SGDLS and YYNGEE. V was shortened by 4 bases and J by 4 bases, with 10 bases between the two germline ends. CDR3 size: 13 residues. CDR3 loop: CASSPRGSDTQYF. In DNA, the CDR3 is TGTGCCAGCAGCCCCCGCGGCTCAGATACGCAGTATTTT. Combining the CDR3 with reference TRBV9 and TRBJ2-3 gives the whole variable domain DSGVTQTPKHLITATGQRVTLRCSPRSGDLSVYWYQQSLDQGLQFLIQYYNGEERAKGNILERFSAQQFPDLHSELNLSSLELGDSALYFCASSPRGSDTQYFGPGTRLTVL.

The chain uses TRBV19 and TRBJ2-1; 7 bases line up with TRBD2. CDR1 is LNHDA, CDR2 SQIVND, per germline (reference sequence). With V trimmed by 4 bases and J by 9 bases, 18 bases remained unmatched. This CDR3 region has 17 residues. CDR3 protein: CASSTPPPRGSEPEQFF. The CDR3 DNA follows: TGTGCCAGTAGTACTCCCCCACCCCGCGGGAGCGAACCTGAGCAGTTCTTC.

DNA for the CDR3: TGTGCCAGCAGCCAGGGGGGAGCCCAAGAGACCCAGTACTTC. This encodes CASSQGGAQETQYF. The chain joins TRBV4-2 to TRBJ2-5; D perhaps matches TRBD2 (6 bases). The CDR3 has 14 amino acids. V lost 3 bases to trimming and J lost 1 base, with 9 bases between them. CDR1 and CDR2 (germline): LGHNA, YNFKEQ.

The gene calls are TRBV11-3 and TRBJ1-6; D is possibly TRBD1 (5 bases). The CDR3 is made up of 17 amino acids. From germline, CDR1 is SGHNT and CDR2 YENEEA. V lost 5 bases, J lost 0 bases, and 14 bases lay in between. Here the CDR3 DNA reads TGTGCCAGCAGCCTGAACCCGCAGGGCTCCTATAATTCACCCCTCCACTTT. Protein product: CASSLNPQGSYNSPLHF.

This clone occurred once. The chain joins TRBV9 to TRBJ2-7, with a tentative D call TRBD1 (5 bases). V lost 4 bases and J lost 2, with 10 bases in between. Germline V lookup: CDR1 SGDLS, CDR2 YYNGEE. This CDR3 has 13 amino acids. The CDR3 sequence is CASSPPRAYEQYF. The CDR3 nucleotides are TGTGCCAGCAGCCCCCCCAGGGCCTACGAGCAGTACTTC.

The chain has TRBV6-2 or TRBV6-3 and TRBJ2-1; 8 bases align to TRBD2. The J segment lost 7 bases and the V segment lost 7 bases, leaving 15 bases of the junction unmatched. The CDR3 has 16 amino acids. CDR1 and CDR2 from the germline V gene are MNHEY and SVGEGT. Written as DNA, the CDR3 is TGTGCCAGCAACCCCAGCCGGACGGGAGGGCCAAATGAGCAGTTCTTC. Translating gives CASNPSRTGGPNEQFF.

This clone appeared a few times. This sequence joins TRBV6-1 and TRBJ1-1; no definite D call. Trimming removed 3 bases at V and 5 bases at J, with 10 bases between. Germline CDR1 is MNHNS and CDR2 is SASEGT. CDR3 length: 13 residues. The CDR3 bases are TGTGCCAGCAGTGAGCAGGCCCAGACTGAAGCTTTCTTT. Translation gives CASSEQAQTEAFF.